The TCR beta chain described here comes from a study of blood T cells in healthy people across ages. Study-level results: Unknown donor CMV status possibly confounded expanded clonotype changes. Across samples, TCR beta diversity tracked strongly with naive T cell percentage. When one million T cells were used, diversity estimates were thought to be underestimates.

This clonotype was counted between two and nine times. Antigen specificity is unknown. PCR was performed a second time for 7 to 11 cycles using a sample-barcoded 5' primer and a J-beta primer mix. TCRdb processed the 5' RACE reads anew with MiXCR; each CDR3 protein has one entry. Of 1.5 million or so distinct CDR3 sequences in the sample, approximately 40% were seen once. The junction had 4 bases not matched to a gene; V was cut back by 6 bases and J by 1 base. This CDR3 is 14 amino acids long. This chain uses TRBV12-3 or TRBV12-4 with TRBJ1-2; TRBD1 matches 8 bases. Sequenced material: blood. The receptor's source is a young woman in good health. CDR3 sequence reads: CASSRTGINYGYTF. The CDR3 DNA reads TGTGCCAGCAGCCGGACAGGGATTAACTATGGCTACACCTTC.